A selection of T cell receptor beta chains follows, all from one sample in a study of blood T cell repertoires in COVID-19. Here immunoSEQ multiplex PCR was the method, and the copy in TCRdb shows in-frame clones only, minus some. The table lists around 100,000 clones, about 80% of them singletons. The sample was peripheral blood. These receptors came from a human donor in a cohort sampled during active COVID-19. Each CDR3 is given with its conserved first and last residue. The order of the fields is J gene, clone size, V gene, D gene, CDR3 DNA, CDR3 protein. The D gene is left open where the match is weak. Expanded clones get a size class; other rows say once, few or many, or leave the size out.

TRBJ1-3,-,TRBV5-1,TRBD1,TGCGCCAGCAGCTTGCGGGGACAGGGCCGCTCTGGAAACACCATATATTTT,CASSLRGQGRSGNTIYF
TRBJ1-2,-,TRBV4-3,TRBD1,TGCGCCAGCAGCCAGAATACAGGGGGCAACTATGGCTACACCTTC,CASSQNTGGNYGYTF
TRBJ2-3,-,TRBV7-9,TRBD2,TGTGCCAGCAGCACACTAGCGGCTAGCACAGATACGCAGTATTTT,CASSTLAASTDTQYF
TRBJ1-1,few,TRBV2,-,TGTGCCAGCAGTGAAGACAGGCCATTGTTGCTGAACACTGAAGCTTTCTTT,CASSEDRPLLLNTEAFF
TRBJ1-5,-,TRBV15,TRBD1,TGTGCCACCAGCAGAACCGGGACAGGGAGGGATCAGCCCCAGCATTTT,CATSRTGTGRDQPQHF
TRBJ2-3,once,TRBV9,TRBD2,TGTGCCAGCAGCCCATTCACGGGGGGGGCCACAGATACGCAGTATTTT,CASSPFTGGATDTQYF
TRBJ2-5,-,TRBV27,-,TGTGCCAGCAGTTCCCACTTAAAAGAGACCCAGTACTTC,CASSSHLKETQYF
TRBJ2-2,-,TRBV7-7,TRBD1,TGTGCTAGCAGCACAAGGACAGGGAGGAACACCGGGGAGCTGTTTTTT,CASSTRTGRNTGELFF
TRBJ2-3,-,TRBV27,-,TGTGCCAGCAGTTTTTTAAGCTCTAGCACAGATACGCAGTATTTT,CASSFLSSSTDTQYF
TRBJ2-1,-,TRBV10-2,-,TGCGCCAGCAGAACAACAGTGACGGCCTACAATGAGCAGTTCTTC,CASRTTVTAYNEQFF
TRBJ2-7,-,TRBV6-2/TRBV6-3,-,TGTGCCAGCAGTTACCAGCGGGACAACCCGTACTACGAGCAGTACTTC,CASSYQRDNPYYEQYF
TRBJ1-6,-,TRBV7-2,-,TGTGCCAGCAGGGGGGGGTTCTATAATTCACCCCTCCACTTT,CASRGGFYNSPLHF
TRBJ2-7,-,TRBV7-8,TRBD2,TGTGCCAGCAGCTTGGGACTAGCAACCTACGAGCAGTACTTC,CASSLGLATYEQYF